A single sample is the source of the 25 T cell receptor beta chains below, sequenced in a study of shared clonotypes between healthy human individuals. Clones were sequenced by immunoSEQ multiplex PCR, and TCRdb holds only the in-frame ones, with some missing. Of some 1,600,000 clones listed, about 98% were seen once; the top ten hold about 0.4%. The sequencing sample was made of naive CD4+ T cells sorted from blood. Subset in this sample: CD45RA+ positively selected. Receptor source: a man aged 25-45 years in good health.

V and J are TRBV4-1 and TRBJ1-2, with D possibly being TRBD1 (5 bases). Germline-derived CDR1 and CDR2 are MGHRA and YSYEKL. Trimming cost V 0 bases and J 7 bases, with 12 bases left between them. This CDR3 contains 14 residues. In DNA form, the CDR3 reads TGCGCCAGCAGCCAAGATGAGGGGATTTTTGGCTACACCTTC. Its translation is CASSQDEGIFGYTF.

The CDR3 sequence is CASSLVTSGRVRRNEQFF. CDR3 bases: TGTGCCAGCAGCTTAGTGACTAGCGGGAGGGTCCGTCGAAATGAGCAGTTCTTC. The chain combines TRBV7-2 with TRBJ2-1; 14 bases agree with TRBD2. CDR1 and CDR2 (germline): SGHTA, FQGNSA. The CDR3 is 18 residues long. After removal of 1 base from V and 7 bases from J, the junction contained 9 bases not matched to a gene.

This chain uses TRBV11-2 with TRBJ2-1; 7 bases are shared with TRBD1. Unmatched junction bases numbered 3, after V lost 3 bases and J lost 4 bases. The CDR3 totals 14 residues. The V gene's germline CDR1 is SGHAT and CDR2 FQNNGV. CDR3 DNA sequence: TGTGCCAGCAGCTTTGGACAGGTATACAATGAGCAGTTCTTC. This translates into CASSFGQVYNEQFF.

This clone occurred once. This chain links TRBV7-6 with TRBJ1-3; a possible D gene is TRBD1 (5 bases). The CDR3 totals 15 residues. V was pared by 5 bases and J by 4 bases, with 15 bases between. CDR1 SGHVS and CDR2 FNYEAQ come from the germline V gene. The CDR3 nucleotides read TGTGCCAGCAGCCCACGGGACCTTAAAGGAAACACCATATATTTT. This encodes CASSPRDLKGNTIYF.

The chain employs TRBV7-9 and TRBJ2-6; D gene ambiguous. The germline V gene has CDR1 SEHNR and CDR2 FQNEAQ (reference sequence). This CDR3 region has 16 residues. Trimming removed 4 bases at V and 3 bases at J, with 13 bases between. In DNA form, the CDR3 reads TGTGCCAGCAGCTCGAAGGTGGCACGTGGGGCCAACGTCCTGACTTTC. Its translation is CASSSKVARGANVLTF.

The table lists this clone with a count of one. The gene calls are TRBV9 and TRBJ1-1, with 8 nucleotides matching TRBD1. The CDR3 spans 13 residues. With 0 bases clipped from V and 10 bases from J, the junction kept 5 bases outside the gene matches. Germline V gene lookup returns CDR1 SGDLS and CDR2 YYNGEE. The CDR3 coding sequence is TGTGCCAGCAGCGTAGGGACAGGGAATGGAGCTTTCTTT. Translation: CASSVGTGNGAFF.

The V call is TRBV5-1, the J call TRBJ2-3; TRBD2 aligns across 7 bases. The CDR3 is 14 amino acids. V dropped 4 bases and J dropped 6; count of bases not matched to a gene: 8. CDR1 and CDR2 (germline): SGHRS, YFSETQ. The CDR3 nucleotides are TGCGCCAGCAGCGGGGAGGGCCGAGTTGATACGCAGTATTTT. Protein sequence: CASSGEGRVDTQYF.

The gene calls are TRBV11-2 and TRBJ2-1; 9 nucleotides line up with TRBD1. The J segment lost 6 bases and the V segment lost 6 bases, leaving 15 bases of the junction unmatched. CDR3 length: 17 amino acids. Germline V CDR1 and CDR2: SGHAT, FQNNGV. This chain's CDR3 is CASRSVGGGTGSNEQFF. DNA for the CDR3: TGTGCCAGCAGATCGGTCGGTGGGGGGACAGGGTCCAATGAGCAGTTCTTC.

The chain carries TRBV29-1 and TRBJ1-2; D unclear. Germline V CDR1 and CDR2: SQVTM, ANQGSEA. V shed 6 bases and J shed 2 bases, with 7 bases lying between them. The CDR3 sequence is 11 residues long. CDR3 sequence reads: CSVGMNYGYTF. In DNA form, the CDR3 reads TGCAGCGTGGGGATGAACTATGGCTACACCTTC.

The chain joins TRBV19 to TRBJ1-5; tentatively, D is TRBD1 (6 bases). The CDR3 sequence is 17 residues long. Germline CDR1 and CDR2: LNHDA and SQIVND (reference sequence). V shed 7 bases and J shed 0 bases, with 19 bases lying between them. In DNA, the CDR3 is TGTGCCAGTAAACCCCACGAGGGGGGGCCTAGCAATCAGCCCCAGCATTTT. Protein product: CASKPHEGGPSNQPQHF.

The CDR3 here is CASSLGQGLAVYNEQFF. DNA for the CDR3: TGTGCCAGCAGCTTAGGCCAGGGACTAGCGGTCTACAATGAGCAGTTCTTC. V and J are TRBV7-2 and TRBJ2-1, with 11 nucleotides matching TRBD2. J was trimmed by 3 bases and V by 1 base; bases with no gene match: 5. Looked up from germline, CDR1 is SGHTA and CDR2 is FQGNSA. The CDR3 has 17 amino acids. The variable domain in full, with the rest retrieved from reference TRBV7-2 and TRBJ2-1, is GAGVSQSPSNKVTEKGKDVELRCDPISGHTALYWYRQSLGQGLEFLIYFQGNSAPDKSGLPSDRFSAERTGGSVSTLTIQRTQQEDSAVYLCASSLGQGLAVYNEQFFGPGTRLTVL.

The chain has TRBV7-2 and TRBJ2-7; D is possibly TRBD1 (5 bases). The V end was cut by 5 bases, the J end by 2 bases, with 7 bases between. This CDR3 region has 12 residues. Germline V lookup: CDR1 SGHTA, CDR2 FQGNSA. CDR3 bases: TGTGCCAGCAGCCAACAGGCCTACGAGCAGTACTTC. Its translation is CASSQQAYEQYF.

The chain recombines TRBV5-5 with TRBJ2-1; D tentatively reads TRBD1 or TRBD2 (5 bases each). V lost 6 bases and J 5 bases, leaving 18 bases between the germline ends. This CDR3 contains 15 residues. Germline V gene sequence: CDR1 SGHKS, CDR2 YYEKEE (reference sequence). The CDR3 coding sequence is TGTGCCAGCACCTTAGGGGCGAGGGAACACAATGAGCAGTTCTTC. Its protein is CASTLGAREHNEQFF.

The gene calls are TRBV5-4 and TRBJ1-5; the D gene is possibly TRBD1 (6 bases). The V gene lost 2 bases and the J gene lost 4 bases, with 19 bases spanning the gap. The CDR3 runs 17 residues. Germline V gene data show CDR1 as SGHNT and CDR2 as YYREEE (reference sequence). CDR3 sequence reads: CASSFGGTPIGNQPQHF. The CDR3 coding sequence is TGTGCCAGCAGCTTCGGCGGGACACCTATTGGAAATCAGCCCCAGCATTTT.

The CDR3 nucleotides read TGTGCCAGCAGCGACAGGGGGAGCTACAATGAGCAGTTCTTC. Its translation is CASSDRGSYNEQFF. This sequence joins TRBV9 and TRBJ2-1; 8 nucleotides line up with TRBD1. Germline lookup yields CDR1 SGDLS and CDR2 YYNGEE. This CDR3 comprises 14 residues. Germline trimming cut 3 bases from V and 3 bases from J; bases unmatched to any gene: 2.

The chain couples TRBV19 to TRBJ2-1, with D unclear. Germline V CDR1 and CDR2: LNHDA, SQIVND (reference sequence). Trimming left V 3 bases short and J 4 bases short, with 10 bases between. This CDR3 is built from 14 residues. The CDR3 coding sequence is TGTGCCAGTAGTATCTCCTTAACGTACAATGAGCAGTTCTTC. It is translated as CASSISLTYNEQFF.

With regard to this clone: The same CDR3 is also encoded by other DNA sequences in this sample. The chain is built from TRBV18 and TRBJ2-1, with D hard to call. CDR3 length: 11 amino acids. V lost 5 bases, J lost 2 bases, and 1 base lay in between. Per germline, CDR1 KGHSH and CDR2 LQKENI. The CDR3 protein is CASSTYNEQFF. As DNA, the CDR3 is TGTGCCAGCTCAACCTACAATGAGCAGTTCTTC.

The rearrangement joins TRBV28 to TRBJ1-5, with D unresolved. V gave up 5 bases and J gave up 0 bases, with 11 bases separating them. The CDR3 length is 15 residues. Germline-derived CDR1 and CDR2 are MDHEN and SYDVKM. DNA of the CDR3: TGTGCCAGCAGTCGGCACCGATATAGCAATCAGCCCCAGCATTTT. This sequence encodes CASSRHRYSNQPQHF.

V is TRBV6-5 and J is TRBJ2-7; TRBD2 matches at 7 bases. Trimming took 0 bases from V and 3 from J; bases not matched to a gene: 5. CDR3 length: 15 amino acids. CDR1 is MNHEY, CDR2 SVGAGI, per germline. The CDR3 nucleotides are TGTGCCAGCAGTTACTCGATTGGGGAGGGCTACGAGCAGTACTTC. Its protein is CASSYSIGEGYEQYF.

The chain is built from TRBV5-1 and TRBJ2-7, with 11 bases that match TRBD1. The V gene end was trimmed by 0 bases and the J gene end by 6 bases; junction bases not matched to a gene: 5. The CDR3 spans 15 residues. The germline V gene has CDR1 SGHRS and CDR2 YFSETQ. The CDR3 DNA reads as TGCGCCAGCAGCTTGGGTTGGACAGGGGGCGGCGAGCAGTACTTC. Amino acids: CASSLGWTGGGEQYF.

The chain carries TRBV7-9 and TRBJ2-1, with TRBD2 matching 9 bases. The CDR3 consists of 16 residues. Germline CDR1 is SEHNR and CDR2 is FQNEAQ (reference sequence). With 0 bases clipped from V and 4 bases from J, the junction kept 4 bases outside the gene matches. As DNA, the CDR3 is TGTGCCAGCAGCTTAGCACGTAGCGGGGGTTACAATGAGCAGTTCTTC. Translation: CASSLARSGGYNEQFF.

The V and J genes are TRBV5-1 and TRBJ2-5; TRBD2 matches 13 bases. The V gene's germline CDR1 is SGHRS and CDR2 YFSETQ. With V trimmed by 0 bases and J by 4 bases, 15 bases remained unmatched. The CDR3 runs 20 residues. The CDR3 sequence is CASSLGRLAGGGAFGETQYF. The CDR3 DNA sequence: TGCGCCAGCAGCTTGGGACGACTAGCGGGAGGTGGGGCCTTTGGAGAGACCCAGTACTTC.

The chain carries TRBV21-1 and TRBJ2-1; the tabulated D call, TRBD2, remains unverified against the DNA. TRBV21-1 is a pseudogene. The CDR3 sequence is 21 residues long. The DNA for the CDR3 is TGTGCCAGCAGCAAAACTTTGGGGACTCCGGACCCGAAGCCTTCCTACAATGAGCAGTTCTTC. Amino acid sequence: CASSKTLGTPDPKPSYNEQFF.

On this clone: This CDR3 is also generated by other DNA sequences in the sample. The gene calls are TRBV11-2 and TRBJ2-7; TRBD1 matches at 7 bases. Germline values: CDR1 SGHAT, CDR2 FQNNGV. The trim removed 5 bases at V and 2 bases at J, leaving 3 bases unmatched. This CDR3 spans 13 amino acids. CDR3 sequence reads: CASSRGTAYEQYF. In DNA, the CDR3 is TGTGCCAGCAGCCGAGGGACAGCCTACGAGCAGTACTTC.

This clone was recorded once. The sample carries other DNA sequences with the same CDR3. The genes are TRBV18 and TRBJ1-3; 8 bases map to TRBD1. Germline trimming cut 3 bases from V and 4 bases from J; bases unmatched to any gene: 5. CDR1 is KGHSH, CDR2 LQKENI, per germline. CDR3 length: 15 amino acids. The CDR3 DNA reads TGTGCCAGCTCACCCGGGACAGGCGGGGGAAACACCATATATTTT. Protein sequence: CASSPGTGGGNTIYF.